This T cell receptor beta chain was identified during a study of blood T cell repertoires in COVID-19. This clone came up once. Profiled with immunoSEQ multiplex PCR; TCRdb holds only in-frame clones, not every one. The sample contains about 100,000 clones, less than 90% of which appear only once. Sequencing used peripheral blood. This receptor was identified in a man aged 80 or over with acute or convalescent COVID-19.

The CDR3 is CASSLGYSGTSGSQYF. The CDR3 nucleotides read TGTGCCAGCAGCTTAGGTTATTCGGGGACTAGCGGTTCGCAGTATTTT. V and J are TRBV7-2 and TRBJ2-3; 11 bases are shared with TRBD2. The CDR3 loop spans 16 amino acids. Germline V gene data show CDR1 as SGHTA and CDR2 as FQGNSA. After removal of 1 base from V and 10 bases from J, the junction contained 10 bases not matched to a gene.